These T cell receptor beta chains were read from a single sample in a study of OX40 agonist ivuxolimab in advanced cancers. Profiled with immunoSEQ multiplex PCR; TCRdb holds only in-frame clones, not every one. The table records 40,000 to 50,000 clones, 75% to 90% of them present only once. Sample: CD4+ or CD8+ T cells sorted from blood, taken in a trial of the OX40 agonist ivuxolimab. The receptors here all came from an adult with an advanced solid tumor such as melanoma, head and neck, liver or kidney cancer. The CDR3 runs from the conserved cysteine through the conserved F or W. D genes are given only for firm matches. Clone size appears in some rows only: once, few, many, or a class for an expanded clone.

TRBJ2-3 | TRBV5-8 | . | . | TGTGCCAGCAGCTTGTCTGTAGGGGCTCGGCCACTTGGAGATACGCAGTATTTT | CASSLSVGARPLGDTQYF
TRBJ2-7 | TRBV12-5 | TRBD2 | . | TGTGCTAGTGGTTTGAGCCCTAGCGGGAGGTCCTACGAGCAGTACTTC | CASGLSPSGRSYEQYF
TRBJ1-5 | TRBV6-6 | . | once | TGTGCCAGCCAAGGAGGGAGCAATCAGCCCCAGCATTTT | CASQGGSNQPQHF
TRBJ2-7 | TRBV5-5 | . | . | TGTGCCAGCAGCTTCGATGACCCCTACGAGCAGTACTTC | CASSFDDPYEQYF
TRBJ2-5 | TRBV5-6 | TRBD1 | . | TGTGCCAGCAGCCCAGGGGGCGTGGAGACCCAGTACTTC | CASSPGGVETQYF
TRBJ2-1 | TRBV7-2 | . | . | TGTGCCAGCAGCTTGGAGGGGGGGCCCCACAATGAGCAGTTCTTC | CASSLEGGPHNEQFF
TRBJ1-4 | TRBV6-1 | TRBD1 | once | TGTGCCAGCAGTGCCTACAGGGGGGGCACTGAAAAACTGTTTTTT | CASSAYRGGTEKLFF
TRBJ2-7 | TRBV12-5 | . | few | TGTGCTAGTGGTTTAGGGGTTTACGAGCAGTACTTC | CASGLGVYEQYF
TRBJ2-7 | TRBV5-4 | TRBD1 | . | TGTGCCAGCAGCTTGACGACAGGGGGCTTCTACGAGCAGTACTTC | CASSLTTGGFYEQYF
TRBJ1-5 | TRBV7-9 | . | . | TGTGCCAGCAGCTTAGAAATCTCTAATCAGCCCCAGCATTTT | CASSLEISNQPQHF
TRBJ1-1 | TRBV19 | . | . | TGTGCCAGTAGTATAGTTCCAGGGGATACTGAAGCTTTCTTT | CASSIVPGDTEAFF
TRBJ2-3 | TRBV7-9 | TRBD2 | . | TGTGCCAGCAGCTTTCCGGGACTAGGGGCGGATACGCAGTATTTT | CASSFPGLGADTQYF
TRBJ2-7 | TRBV5-8 | . | . | TGTGCCAGCAGCTTGACTTCGGGGATCTCCTACGAGCAGTACTTC | CASSLTSGISYEQYF
TRBJ2-1 | TRBV10-3 | TRBD2 | . | TGTGCCATCAGCGTAGCGGGGCGGTACAATGAGCAGTTCTTC | CAISVAGRYNEQFF
TRBJ1-2 | TRBV7-6 | TRBD1 | . | TGTGCCAGCAGCCCTGGGGACAGGGTGCCCTATGGCTACACCTTC | CASSPGDRVPYGYTF
TRBJ1-2 | TRBV7-9 | . | . | TGTGCCAGCAGTTACCAGGGTCGCAATGGCTACACCTTC | CASSYQGRNGYTF
TRBJ1-2 | TRBV7-9 | TRBD1 | . | TGTGCCAGCAGCTCTGCCGGGACAGCCTATGGCTACACCTTC | CASSSAGTAYGYTF
TRBJ2-3 | TRBV27 | . | . | TGTGCCAGCAGTTTATCGCTCGCTGCAACAGATACGCAGTATTTT | CASSLSLAATDTQYF
TRBJ2-7 | TRBV7-8 | TRBD1 | once | TGTGCCAGCAGCCTTTACCGGGACAGGGGACCTTCTGCCTACGAGCAGTACTTC | CASSLYRDRGPSAYEQYF
TRBJ2-3 | TRBV28 | . | once | TGTGCCAGCAGCACCTGGGGGGGCACAGATACGCAGTATTTT | CASSTWGGTDTQYF
TRBJ1-1 | TRBV6-5 | . | . | TGTGCCAGCAGTTACACTGGTGGTACTGAAGCTTTCTTT | CASSYTGGTEAFF
TRBJ2-3 | TRBV29-1 | TRBD1 | . | TGCAGCGCCGAAATAGGACAGGCTCCCTCCCCCCATACGCAGTATTTT | CSAEIGQAPSPHTQYF
TRBJ2-3 | TRBV6-5 | . | . | TGTGCCAGCAGTTACGGGCAGGGGTGGTTAAATACGCAGTATTTT | CASSYGQGWLNTQYF
TRBJ1-1 | TRBV5-4 | . | . | TGTGCCAGCAGTTTTGACAGGCTGAACACTGAAGCTTTCTTT | CASSFDRLNTEAFF
TRBJ1-2 | TRBV6-1 | TRBD1 | many | TGTGCCAGCACCACAGGACAGGGCCCAAACTATGGCTACACCTTC | CASTTGQGPNYGYTF
TRBJ2-5 | TRBV29-1 | . | few | TGCAGCGTTGAAGGATGGGGGGAGACCCAGTACTTC | CSVEGWGETQYF
TRBJ2-5 | TRBV4-1 | TRBD2 | . | TGCGCCAGCAGCCATGAGACTAGCGGGGGGGTAATCCAAGAGACCCAGTACTTC | CASSHETSGGVIQETQYF
TRBJ1-6 | TRBV6-5 | . | . | TGTGCCAGCAGCGGACAGTATAATTCACCCCTCCACTTT | CASSGQYNSPLHF
TRBJ2-5 | TRBV11-2 | . | few | TGTGCCAGCAGCTTGTTACCCCAAGAGACCCAGTACTTC | CASSLLPQETQYF